The present TCR beta chain was sequenced within a study of cytomegalovirus exposure and HLA in healthy donors. Each donor was healthy, and each was a bone marrow donor. The germline CDR1 and CDR2 sequences are SGHRS and YFSETQ. Between the trimmed V and J ends, which lost 0 bases and 0 bases, there was a span of 7 bases. The CDR3 consists of 16 residues. The primer mix had 60 Vbeta and 13 Jbeta primers. The table came from immunoSEQ multiplex PCR; TCRdb's copy has only in-frame clones and leaves some out. Here the sample table reports tens of thousands of clones. The gene calls are TRBV5-1 and TRBJ1-6; D is unclear. The TCR originated in a woman aged 40 to 50 in good health and CMV-seronegative. Sample: PBMCs. CDR3 DNA: TGCGCCAGCAGCTTGGGAGGAGACTCCTATAATTCACCCCTCCACTTT. Translated, it gives CASSLGGDSYNSPLHF.